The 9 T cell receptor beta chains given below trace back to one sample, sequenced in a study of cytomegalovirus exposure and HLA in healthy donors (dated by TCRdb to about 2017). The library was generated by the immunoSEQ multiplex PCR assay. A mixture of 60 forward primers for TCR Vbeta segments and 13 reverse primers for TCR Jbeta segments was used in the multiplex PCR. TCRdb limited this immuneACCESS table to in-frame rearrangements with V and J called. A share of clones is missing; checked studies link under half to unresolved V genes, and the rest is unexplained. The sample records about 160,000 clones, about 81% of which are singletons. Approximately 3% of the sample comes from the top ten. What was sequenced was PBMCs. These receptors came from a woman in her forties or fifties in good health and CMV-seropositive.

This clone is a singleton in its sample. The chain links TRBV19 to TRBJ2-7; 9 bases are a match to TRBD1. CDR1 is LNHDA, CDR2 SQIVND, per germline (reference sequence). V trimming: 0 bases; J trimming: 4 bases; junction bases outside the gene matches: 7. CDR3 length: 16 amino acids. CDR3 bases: TGTGCCAGTAGTATAGACGGGACAGGGAGTGCGTACGAGCAGTACTTC. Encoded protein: CASSIDGTGSAYEQYF. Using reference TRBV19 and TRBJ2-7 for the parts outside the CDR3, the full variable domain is DGGITQSPKYLFRKEGQNVTLSCEQNLNHDAMYWYRQDPGQGLRLIYYSQIVNDFQKGDIAEGYSVSREKKESFPLTVTSAQKNPTAFYLCASSIDGTGSAYEQYFGPGTRLTVT.

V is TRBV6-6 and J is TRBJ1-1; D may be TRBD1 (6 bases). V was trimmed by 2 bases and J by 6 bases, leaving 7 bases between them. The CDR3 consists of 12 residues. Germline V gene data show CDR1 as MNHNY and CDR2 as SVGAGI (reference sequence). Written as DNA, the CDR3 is TGTGCCAGCAGTTACGAGGGGGCTGAAGCTTTCTTT. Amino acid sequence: CASSYEGAEAFF.

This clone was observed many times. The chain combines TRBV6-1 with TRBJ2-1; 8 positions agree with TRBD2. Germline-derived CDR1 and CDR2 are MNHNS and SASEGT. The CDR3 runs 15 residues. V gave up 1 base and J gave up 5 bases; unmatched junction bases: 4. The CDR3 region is CASSEEAGEHNEQFF. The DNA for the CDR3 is TGTGCCAGCAGTGAAGAAGCGGGGGAACACAATGAGCAGTTCTTC.

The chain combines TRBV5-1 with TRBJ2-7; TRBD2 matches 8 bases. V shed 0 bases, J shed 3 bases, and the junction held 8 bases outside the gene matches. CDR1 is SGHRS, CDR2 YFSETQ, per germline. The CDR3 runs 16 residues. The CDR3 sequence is CASSLGGAGGYYEQYF. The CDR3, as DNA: TGCGCCAGCAGCTTGGGGGGGGCGGGGGGATACTACGAGCAGTACTTC.

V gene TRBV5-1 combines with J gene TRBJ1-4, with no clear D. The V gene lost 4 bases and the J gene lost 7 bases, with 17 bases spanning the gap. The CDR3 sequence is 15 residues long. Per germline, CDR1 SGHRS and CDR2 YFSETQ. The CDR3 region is CASSGSSPRGEKLFF. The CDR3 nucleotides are TGCGCCAGCAGCGGTTCCAGCCCGAGAGGTGAAAAACTGTTTTTT.

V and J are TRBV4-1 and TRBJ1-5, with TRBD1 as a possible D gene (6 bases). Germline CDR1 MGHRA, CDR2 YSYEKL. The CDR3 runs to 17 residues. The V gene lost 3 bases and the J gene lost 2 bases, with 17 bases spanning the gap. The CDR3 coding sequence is TGCGCCAGCAGCCAGGAAAAAGGGACAAGAGGCAATCAGCCCCAGCATTTT. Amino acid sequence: CASSQEKGTRGNQPQHF.

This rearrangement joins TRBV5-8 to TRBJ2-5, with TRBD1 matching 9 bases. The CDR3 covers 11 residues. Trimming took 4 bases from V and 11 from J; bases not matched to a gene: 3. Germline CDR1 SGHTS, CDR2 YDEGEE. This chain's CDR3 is CASSPTGGQYF. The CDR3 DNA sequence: TGTGCCAGCAGCCCGACAGGGGGACAGTACTTC.

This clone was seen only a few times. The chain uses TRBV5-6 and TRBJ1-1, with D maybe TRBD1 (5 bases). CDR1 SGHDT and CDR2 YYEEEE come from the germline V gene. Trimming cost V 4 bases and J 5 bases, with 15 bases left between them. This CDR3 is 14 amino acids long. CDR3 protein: CASSGGVSRTEAFF. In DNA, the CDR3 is TGTGCCAGCAGCGGGGGGGTATCGAGAACTGAAGCTTTCTTT.

The CDR3: CASSELAGANNEQFF. The DNA for the CDR3 is TGTGCCAGCAGCGAACTAGCGGGGGCCAATAATGAGCAGTTCTTC. The rearrangement joins TRBV5-6 to TRBJ2-1; TRBD2 agrees at 11 bases. The germline V gene has CDR1 SGHDT and CDR2 YYEEEE. The CDR3 totals 15 residues. V dropped 4 bases and J dropped 7; count of bases not matched to a gene: 7.